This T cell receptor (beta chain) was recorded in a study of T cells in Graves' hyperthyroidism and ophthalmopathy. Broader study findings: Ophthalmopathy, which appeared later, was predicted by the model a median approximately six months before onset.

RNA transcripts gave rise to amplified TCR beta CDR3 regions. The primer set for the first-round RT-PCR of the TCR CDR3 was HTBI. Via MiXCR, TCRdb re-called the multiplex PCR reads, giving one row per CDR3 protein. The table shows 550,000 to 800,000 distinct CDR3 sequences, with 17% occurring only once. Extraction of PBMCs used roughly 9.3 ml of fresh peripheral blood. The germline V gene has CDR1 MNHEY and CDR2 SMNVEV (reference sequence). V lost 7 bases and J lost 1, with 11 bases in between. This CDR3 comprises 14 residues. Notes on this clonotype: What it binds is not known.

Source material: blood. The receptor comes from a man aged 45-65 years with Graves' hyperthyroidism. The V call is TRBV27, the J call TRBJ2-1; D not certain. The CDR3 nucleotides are TGTGCCAGCACCTTAAAGGGTTCCTACAATGAGCAGTTCTTC. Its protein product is CASTLKGSYNEQFF.